The subject of this entry is one T cell receptor beta chain. A read error may produce the germline difference seen at one junction end. This entry comes from a study of T cells in Graves' hyperthyroidism and ophthalmopathy. RNA transcripts gave rise to amplified TCR beta CDR3 regions. Using the HTBI primer set, a first-round RT-PCR was run on the TCR CDR3. TCRdb passed the multiplex PCR reads through MiXCR, listing each CDR3 protein once. The sample lists 480,000 or so distinct CDR3 sequences, 40% to 55% occurring once. CDR1 is SNHLY, CDR2 FYNNEI, per germline. This CDR3 has 13 residues. This TCR was recovered from an adult woman with Graves' disease, either hyperthyroidism or ophthalmopathy (not recorded which). Sequenced input: peripheral blood or thyroid tissue (not recorded which). The chain employs TRBV2 and TRBJ1-1; perhaps TRBD1 as D (6 bases). The CDR3 spells CASSVGAGGEAFF. The CDR3 bases are TGTGCCAGCAGTGTGGGGGCCGGGGGTGAAGCCTTCTTT.